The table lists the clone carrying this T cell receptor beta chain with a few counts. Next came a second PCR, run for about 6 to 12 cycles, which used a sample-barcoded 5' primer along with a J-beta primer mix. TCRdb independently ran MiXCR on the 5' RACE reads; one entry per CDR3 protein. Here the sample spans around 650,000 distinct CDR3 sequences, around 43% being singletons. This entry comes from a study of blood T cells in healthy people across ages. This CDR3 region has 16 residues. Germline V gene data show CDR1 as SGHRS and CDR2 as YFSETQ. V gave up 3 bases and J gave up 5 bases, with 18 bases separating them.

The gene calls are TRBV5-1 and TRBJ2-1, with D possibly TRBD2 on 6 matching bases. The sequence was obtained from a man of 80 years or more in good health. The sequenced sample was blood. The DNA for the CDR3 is TGCGCCAGCAGCTCTTGGGGCGGGGAATCTAACAATGAGCAGTTCTTC. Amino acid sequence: CASSSWGGESNNEQFF. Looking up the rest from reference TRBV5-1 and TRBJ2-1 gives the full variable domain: KAGVTQTPRYLIKTRGQQVTLSCSPISGHRSVSWYQQTPGQGLQFLFEYFSETQRNKGNFPGRFSGRQFSNSRSEMNVSTLELGDSALYLCASSSWGGESNNEQFFGPGTRLTVL.